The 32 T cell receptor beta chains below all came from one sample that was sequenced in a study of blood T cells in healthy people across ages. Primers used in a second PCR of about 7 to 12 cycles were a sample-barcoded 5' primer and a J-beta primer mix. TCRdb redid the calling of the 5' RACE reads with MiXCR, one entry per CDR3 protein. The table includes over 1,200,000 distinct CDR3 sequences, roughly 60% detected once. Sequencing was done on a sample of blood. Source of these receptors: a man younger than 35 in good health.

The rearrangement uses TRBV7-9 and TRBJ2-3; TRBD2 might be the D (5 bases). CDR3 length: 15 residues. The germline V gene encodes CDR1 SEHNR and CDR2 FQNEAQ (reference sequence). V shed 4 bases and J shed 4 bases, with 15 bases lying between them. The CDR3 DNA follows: TGTGCCAGCAGCTCCGGACTCCAGAGGTCAGATACGCAGTATTTT. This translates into CASSSGLQRSDTQYF.

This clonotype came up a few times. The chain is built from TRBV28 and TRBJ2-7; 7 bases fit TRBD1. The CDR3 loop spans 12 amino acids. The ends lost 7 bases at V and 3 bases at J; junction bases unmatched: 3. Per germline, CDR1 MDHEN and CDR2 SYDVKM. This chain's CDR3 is CASTQGLYEQYF. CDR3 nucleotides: TGTGCCAGCACACAGGGGCTCTACGAGCAGTACTTC.

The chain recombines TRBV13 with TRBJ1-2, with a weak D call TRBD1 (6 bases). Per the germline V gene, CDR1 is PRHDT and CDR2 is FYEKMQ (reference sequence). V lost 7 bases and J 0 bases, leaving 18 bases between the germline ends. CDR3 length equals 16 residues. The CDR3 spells CASTPLPGDPNYGYTF. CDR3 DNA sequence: TGTGCCAGCACCCCCCTACCAGGGGACCCTAACTATGGCTACACCTTC.

The chain's CDR3 is CASSETSGPRAYGYTF. The CDR3 nucleotides are TGTGCCAGCAGTGAAACAAGTGGGCCAAGGGCCTATGGCTACACCTTC. This chain connects TRBV2 to TRBJ1-2; no firm D call. V lost 2 bases and J lost 4, with 17 bases in between. Per the germline V gene, CDR1 is SNHLY and CDR2 is FYNNEI. This CDR3 contains 16 residues.

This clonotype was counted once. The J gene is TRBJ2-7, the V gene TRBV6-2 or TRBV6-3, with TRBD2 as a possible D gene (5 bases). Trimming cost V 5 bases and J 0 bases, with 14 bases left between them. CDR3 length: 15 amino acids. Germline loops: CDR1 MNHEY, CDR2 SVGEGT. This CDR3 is CASSEGGKSSYEQYF. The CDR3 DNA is TGTGCCAGCAGTGAGGGTGGGAAGAGCTCCTACGAGCAGTACTTC.

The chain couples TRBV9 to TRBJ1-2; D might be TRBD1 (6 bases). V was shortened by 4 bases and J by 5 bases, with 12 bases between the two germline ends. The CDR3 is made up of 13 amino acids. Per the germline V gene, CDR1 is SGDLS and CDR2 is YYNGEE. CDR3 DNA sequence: TGTGCCAGCAGCCAGGGGATTGATTATGGCTACACCTTC. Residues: CASSQGIDYGYTF.

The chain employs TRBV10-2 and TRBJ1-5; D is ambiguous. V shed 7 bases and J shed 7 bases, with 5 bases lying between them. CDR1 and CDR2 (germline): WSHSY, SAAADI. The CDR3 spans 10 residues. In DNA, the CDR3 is TGCGCCAGCACTGGGCAGCCCCAGCATTTT. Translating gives CASTGQPQHF.

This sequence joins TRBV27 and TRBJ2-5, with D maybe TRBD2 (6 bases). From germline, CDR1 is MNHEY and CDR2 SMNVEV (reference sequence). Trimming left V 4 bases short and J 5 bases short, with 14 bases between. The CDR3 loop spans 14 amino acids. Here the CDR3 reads CASSSASVRETQYF. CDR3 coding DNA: TGTGCCAGCAGTTCCGCTAGCGTGCGGGAGACCCAGTACTTC.

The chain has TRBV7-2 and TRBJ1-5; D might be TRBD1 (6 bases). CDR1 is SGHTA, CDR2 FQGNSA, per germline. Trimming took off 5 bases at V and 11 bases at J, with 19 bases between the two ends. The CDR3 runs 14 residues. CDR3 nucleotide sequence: TGTGCCAGCAGCCTAAAAAGCGGGGGGGCGACCCAGCATTTT. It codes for CASSLKSGGATQHF.

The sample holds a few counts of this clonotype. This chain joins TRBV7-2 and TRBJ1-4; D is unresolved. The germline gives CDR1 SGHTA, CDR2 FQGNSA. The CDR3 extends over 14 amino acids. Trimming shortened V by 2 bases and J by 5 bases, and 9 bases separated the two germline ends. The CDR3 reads CASSLSSNNEKLFF. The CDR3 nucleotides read TGTGCCAGCAGCTTATCCAGCAACAATGAAAAACTGTTTTTT.

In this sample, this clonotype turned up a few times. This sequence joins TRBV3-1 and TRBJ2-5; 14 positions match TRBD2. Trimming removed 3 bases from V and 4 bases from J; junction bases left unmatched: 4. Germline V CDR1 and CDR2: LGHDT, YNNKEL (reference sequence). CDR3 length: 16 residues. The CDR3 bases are TGTGCCAGCAGCCACGGACTAGCGGGGGGTCGAGAGACCCAGTACTTC. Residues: CASSHGLAGGRETQYF.

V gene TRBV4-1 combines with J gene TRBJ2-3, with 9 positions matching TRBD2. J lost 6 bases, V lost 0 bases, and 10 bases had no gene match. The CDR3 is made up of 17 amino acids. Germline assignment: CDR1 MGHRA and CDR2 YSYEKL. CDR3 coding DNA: TGCGCCAGCAGCCAAGATCCAGGCGGGGGGGCCGTGGATACGCAGTATTTT. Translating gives CASSQDPGGGAVDTQYF.

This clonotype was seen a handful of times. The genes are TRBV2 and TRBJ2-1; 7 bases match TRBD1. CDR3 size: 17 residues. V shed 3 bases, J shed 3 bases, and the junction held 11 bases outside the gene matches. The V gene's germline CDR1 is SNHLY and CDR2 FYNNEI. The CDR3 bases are TGTGCCAGCAGTGAGGGGCCAGGGGGTCGCAACTACAATGAGCAGTTCTTC. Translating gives CASSEGPGGRNYNEQFF. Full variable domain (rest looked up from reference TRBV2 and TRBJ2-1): EPEVTQTPSHQVTQMGQEVILRCVPISNHLYFYWYRQILGQKVEFLVSFYNNEISEKSEIFDDQFSVERPDGSNFTLKIRSTKLEDSAMYFCASSEGPGGRNYNEQFFGPGTRLTVL.

The CDR3 sequence is CASSGTGRRTGELFF. The CDR3 DNA is TGTGCCAGCAGTGGCACCGGACGCAGAACCGGGGAGCTGTTTTTT. The chain has TRBV25-1 and TRBJ2-2; D is ambiguous. CDR1 is MGHDK, CDR2 SYGVNS, per germline. With 4 bases removed from V and 5 bases from J, the gap between germline ends came to 14 bases. The CDR3 has 15 amino acids.

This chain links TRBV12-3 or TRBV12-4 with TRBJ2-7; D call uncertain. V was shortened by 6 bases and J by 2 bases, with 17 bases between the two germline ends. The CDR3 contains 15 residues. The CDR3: CASSPELATTYEQYF. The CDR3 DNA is TGTGCCAGCAGCCCTGAATTAGCTACCACCTACGAGCAGTACTTC.

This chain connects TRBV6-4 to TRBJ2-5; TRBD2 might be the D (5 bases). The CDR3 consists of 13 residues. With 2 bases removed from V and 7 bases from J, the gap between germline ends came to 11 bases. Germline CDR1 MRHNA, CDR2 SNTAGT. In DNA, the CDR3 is TGTGCCAGCAGTGACACAACTAGAGGGACCCAGTACTTC. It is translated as CASSDTTRGTQYF.

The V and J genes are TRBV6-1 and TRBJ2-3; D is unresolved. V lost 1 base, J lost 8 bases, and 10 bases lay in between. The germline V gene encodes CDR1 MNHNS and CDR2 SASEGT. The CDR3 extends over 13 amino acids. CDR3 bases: TGTGCCAGCAGTGAAGTTGGCCTCGGTACGCAGTATTTT. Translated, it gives CASSEVGLGTQYF.

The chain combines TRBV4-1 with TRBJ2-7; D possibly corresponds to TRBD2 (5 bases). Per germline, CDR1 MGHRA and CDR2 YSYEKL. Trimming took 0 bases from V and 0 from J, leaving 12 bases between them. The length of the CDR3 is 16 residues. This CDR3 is CASSQDGTRASYEQYF. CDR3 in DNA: TGCGCCAGCAGCCAAGATGGAACTAGGGCCTCCTACGAGCAGTACTTC.

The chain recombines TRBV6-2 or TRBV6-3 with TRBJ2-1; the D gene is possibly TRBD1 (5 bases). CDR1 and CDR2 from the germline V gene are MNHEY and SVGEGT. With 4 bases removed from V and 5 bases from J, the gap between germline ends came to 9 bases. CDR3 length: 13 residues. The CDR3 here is CASSSGFHNEQFF. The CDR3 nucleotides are TGTGCCAGCAGTTCAGGGTTCCACAATGAGCAGTTCTTC.

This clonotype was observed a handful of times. The CDR3 reads CASSLGAGTGIGTDTQYF. The CDR3 nucleotides are TGTGCCAGCAGCCTCGGAGCCGGGACAGGGATCGGTACAGATACGCAGTATTTT. V is TRBV3-1 and J is TRBJ2-3; 9 bases agree with TRBD1. CDR1 is LGHDT and CDR2 is YNNKEL in the germline V gene (reference sequence). The CDR3 runs to 18 residues. J was trimmed by 3 bases and V by 4 bases; bases with no gene match: 14.

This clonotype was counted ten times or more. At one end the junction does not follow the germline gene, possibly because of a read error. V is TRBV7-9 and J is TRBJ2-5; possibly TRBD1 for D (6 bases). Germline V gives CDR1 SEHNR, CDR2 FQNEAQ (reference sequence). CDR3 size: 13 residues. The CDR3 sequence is CASSSGTQETQYF. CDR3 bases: TGCGCCAGCAGCTCAGGGACACAAGAGACCCAGTACTTC. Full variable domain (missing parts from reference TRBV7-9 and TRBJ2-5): DTGVSQNPRHKITKRGQNVTFRCDPISEHNRLYWYRQTLGQGPEFLTYFQNEAQLEKSRLLSDRFSAERPKGSFSTLEIQRTEQGDSAMYLCASSSGTQETQYFGPGTRLLVL.

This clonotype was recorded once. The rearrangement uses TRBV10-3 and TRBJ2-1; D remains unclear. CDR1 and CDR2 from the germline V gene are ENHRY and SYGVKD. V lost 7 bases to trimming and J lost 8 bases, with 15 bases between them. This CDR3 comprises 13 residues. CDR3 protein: CAITDGVDDEQFF. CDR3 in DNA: TGTGCCATCACCGATGGGGTGGATGATGAGCAGTTCTTC.

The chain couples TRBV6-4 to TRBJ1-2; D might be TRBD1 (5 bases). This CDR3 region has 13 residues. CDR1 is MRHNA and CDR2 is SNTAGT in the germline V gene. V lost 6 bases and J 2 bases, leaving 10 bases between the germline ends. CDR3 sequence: CASSRVKNYGYTF. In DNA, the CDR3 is TGTGCCAGCAGCAGGGTAAAGAACTATGGCTACACCTTC.

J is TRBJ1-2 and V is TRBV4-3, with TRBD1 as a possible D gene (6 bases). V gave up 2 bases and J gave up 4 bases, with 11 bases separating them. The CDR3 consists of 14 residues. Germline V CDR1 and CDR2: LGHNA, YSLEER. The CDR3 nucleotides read TGCGCCAGCAGCCAACTACAGGGAGGCTATGGCTACACCTTC. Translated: CASSQLQGGYGYTF.

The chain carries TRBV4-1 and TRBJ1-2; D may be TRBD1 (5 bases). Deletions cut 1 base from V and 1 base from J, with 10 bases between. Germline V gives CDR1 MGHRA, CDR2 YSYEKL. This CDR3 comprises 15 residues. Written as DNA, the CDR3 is TGCGCCAGCAGCCAAGTAGGGGACCGTAACTATGGCTACACCTTC. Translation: CASSQVGDRNYGYTF.

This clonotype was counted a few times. The CDR3 is CSVRPTGETSGAFYNEQFF. The DNA of the CDR3 is TGCAGCGTTAGACCGACAGGCGAGACTAGCGGGGCATTTTACAATGAGCAGTTCTTC. The J gene is TRBJ2-1, the V gene TRBV29-1; 11 nucleotides match TRBD2. The CDR3 runs 19 residues. Germline V CDR1 and CDR2: SQVTM, ANQGSEA. V dropped 5 bases and J dropped 4; count of bases not matched to a gene: 19.

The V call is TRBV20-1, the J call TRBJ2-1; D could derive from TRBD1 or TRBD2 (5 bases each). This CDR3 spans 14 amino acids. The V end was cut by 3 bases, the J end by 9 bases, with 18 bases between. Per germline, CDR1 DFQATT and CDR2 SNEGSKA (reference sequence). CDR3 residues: CSASRDGVGGEQFF. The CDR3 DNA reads TGCAGTGCTAGTAGGGACGGGGTTGGAGGTGAGCAGTTCTTC.

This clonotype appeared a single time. DNA for the CDR3: TGTGCCAGCAGAGCGCCCCGGGACTCCGGGGAGCTGTTTTTT. Translation: CASRAPRDSGELFF. The chain combines TRBV2 with TRBJ2-2; possibly TRBD2 for D (6 bases). V was clipped by 6 bases and J by 6 bases, with 14 bases between them. CDR1 is SNHLY, CDR2 FYNNEI, per germline. This CDR3 has 14 residues.

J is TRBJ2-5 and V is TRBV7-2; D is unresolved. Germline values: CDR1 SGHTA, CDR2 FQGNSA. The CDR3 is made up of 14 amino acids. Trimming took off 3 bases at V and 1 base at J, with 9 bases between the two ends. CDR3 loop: CASSFDGFQETQYF. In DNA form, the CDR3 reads TGTGCCAGCAGCTTCGACGGCTTCCAAGAGACCCAGTACTTC.

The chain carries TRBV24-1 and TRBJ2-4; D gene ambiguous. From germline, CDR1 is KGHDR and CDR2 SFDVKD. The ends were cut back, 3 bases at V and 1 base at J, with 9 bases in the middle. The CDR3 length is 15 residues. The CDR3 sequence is CATSDGVGAKNIQYF. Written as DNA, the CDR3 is TGTGCCACCAGTGATGGGGTAGGGGCCAAAAACATTCAGTACTTC.

The CDR3 nucleotides are TGTGCCAGCAGCTTATTGGGACAGGGGCTTGGCGACTATGGCTACACCTTC. Amino acids: CASSLLGQGLGDYGYTF. V usage is TRBV7-2 and J usage is TRBJ1-2; 10 bases fit TRBD1. The CDR3 spans 17 residues. J was trimmed by 3 bases and V by 2 bases; bases with no gene match: 9. Per the germline V gene, CDR1 is SGHTA and CDR2 is FQGNSA. Complete variable domain (other parts from reference TRBV7-2 and TRBJ1-2): GAGVSQSPSNKVTEKGKDVELRCDPISGHTALYWYRQSLGQGLEFLIYFQGNSAPDKSGLPSDRFSAERTGGSVSTLTIQRTQQEDSAVYLCASSLLGQGLGDYGYTFGSGTRLTVV.

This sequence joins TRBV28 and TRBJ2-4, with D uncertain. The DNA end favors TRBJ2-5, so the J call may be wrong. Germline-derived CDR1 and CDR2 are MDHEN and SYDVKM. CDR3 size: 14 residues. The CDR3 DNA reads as TGTGCCAGCAGGTCTGGTACCTCCCAAGAGACCCAGTACTTC. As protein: CASRSGTSQETQYF.